Included here is one T cell receptor (beta chain) sequence, with context. TCRdb ran MiXCR on the 5' RACE reads and lists one entry per CDR3 protein. The sample yields roughly 48,000 distinct CDR3 sequences, around 12% seen once. Trimming at V came to 0 bases and at J to 7 bases, leaving 5 bases not matched to a gene. The CDR3 contains 15 residues. CDR1 is LNHNV and CDR2 is YYDKDF in the germline V gene (reference sequence). The data belong to a study of neurological immune-mediated disorders. Stated time point: longitudinal time-point 2. Sequences were obtained from PBMCs. The sequence came from a male donor with HTLV-1-associated myelopathy (HAM/TSP). This chain links TRBV15 with TRBJ1-5, with TRBD1 identical over 8 bases. The CDR3 is CATSREQGARQPQHF. The DNA of the CDR3 is TGTGCCACCAGCAGAGAGCAGGGGGCGCGACAGCCCCAGCATTTT.